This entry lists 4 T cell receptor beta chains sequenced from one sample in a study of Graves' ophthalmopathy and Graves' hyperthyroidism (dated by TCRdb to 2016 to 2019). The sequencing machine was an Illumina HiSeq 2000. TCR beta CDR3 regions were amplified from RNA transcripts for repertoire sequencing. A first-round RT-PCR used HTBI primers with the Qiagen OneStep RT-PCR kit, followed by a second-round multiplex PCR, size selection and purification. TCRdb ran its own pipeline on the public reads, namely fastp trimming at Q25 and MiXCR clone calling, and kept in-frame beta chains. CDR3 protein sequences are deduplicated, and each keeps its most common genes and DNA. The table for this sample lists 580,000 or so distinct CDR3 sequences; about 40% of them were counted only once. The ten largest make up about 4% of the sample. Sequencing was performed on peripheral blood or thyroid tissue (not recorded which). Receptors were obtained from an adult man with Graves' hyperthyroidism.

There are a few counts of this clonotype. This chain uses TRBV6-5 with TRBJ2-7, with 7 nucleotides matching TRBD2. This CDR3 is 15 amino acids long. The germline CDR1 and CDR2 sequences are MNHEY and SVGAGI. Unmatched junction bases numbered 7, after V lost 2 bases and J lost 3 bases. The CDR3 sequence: CASSYQTSSYYEQYF. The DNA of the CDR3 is TGTGCCAGCAGTTACCAGACTAGCTCTTACTACGAGCAGTACTTC.

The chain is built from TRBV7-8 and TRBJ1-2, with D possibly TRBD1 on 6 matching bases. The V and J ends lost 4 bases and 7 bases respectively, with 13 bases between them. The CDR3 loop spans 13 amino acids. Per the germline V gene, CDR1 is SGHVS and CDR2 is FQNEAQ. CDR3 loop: CASSSAGGAGYTF. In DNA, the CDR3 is TGTGCCAGCAGCTCAGCGGGGGGGGCTGGCTACACCTTC.

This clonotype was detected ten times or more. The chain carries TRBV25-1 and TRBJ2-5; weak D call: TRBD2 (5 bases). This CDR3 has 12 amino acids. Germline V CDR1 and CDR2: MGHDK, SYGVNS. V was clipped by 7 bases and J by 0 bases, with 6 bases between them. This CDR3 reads CASKDYQETQYF. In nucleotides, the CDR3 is TGTGCCAGCAAGGACTACCAAGAGACCCAGTACTTC.

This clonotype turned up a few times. The CDR3 DNA sequence: TGCGCCAGCACCGCTTGGGGCCTCTCGCGGGAATCGGGTGAGCAGTTCTTC. This encodes CASTAWGLSRESGEQFF. This chain joins TRBV10-2 and TRBJ2-1; D perhaps matches TRBD2 (6 bases). This CDR3 is 17 amino acids long. V lost 7 bases to trimming and J lost 9 bases, with 28 bases between them. Germline values: CDR1 WSHSY, CDR2 SAAADI.